A selection of T cell receptor beta chains follows, all from one sample in a study of shared clonotypes between healthy human individuals. Sequencing used immunoSEQ multiplex PCR; TCRdb keeps in-frame clones, though not all of them. The sample includes under 1 million clones, around 92% seen only once; the top ten take nearly 25%. Specimen: naive CD8+ T cells sorted from blood. All receptors derive from a man aged 25-45 years in good health. CDR3s include the opening cysteine and the closing phenylalanine or tryptophan. D genes are given only for firm matches. Clone sizes are given selectively: once, few, many, or a class where the clone is expanded.

clone size: once; J gene: TRBJ2-1; D gene: -; V gene: TRBV6-6; CDR3 DNA: TGTGCCAGCAGTTCGGGTGACTCCTACAATGAGCAGTTCTTC; CDR3 protein: CASSSGDSYNEQFF
clone size: -; J gene: TRBJ2-7; D gene: -; V gene: TRBV6-6; CDR3 DNA: TGTGCCAGCAGAAGTGGACAGATCTCCTACGAGCAGTACTTC; CDR3 protein: CASRSGQISYEQYF
clone size: once; J gene: TRBJ2-1; D gene: TRBD2; V gene: TRBV2; CDR3 DNA: TGTGCCAGCAGTTCTCGAGCGGGAGGCTATGAGCAGTTCTTC; CDR3 protein: CASSSRAGGYEQFF
clone size: once; J gene: TRBJ2-3; D gene: -; V gene: TRBV2; CDR3 DNA: TGTGCCAGCAGGGGGCCAGTCCCGGGGAGCACAGATACGCAGTATTTT; CDR3 protein: CASRGPVPGSTDTQYF
clone size: -; J gene: TRBJ2-2; D gene: TRBD1; V gene: TRBV29-1; CDR3 DNA: TGCAGCGTTGGGACAGGGAGAGCCGGGGAGCTGTTTTTT; CDR3 protein: CSVGTGRAGELFF
clone size: few; J gene: TRBJ2-7; D gene: -; V gene: TRBV7-9; CDR3 DNA: TGTGCCAGCAGCTTCCAGGGCTCCTACGAGCAGTACTTC; CDR3 protein: CASSFQGSYEQYF
clone size: -; J gene: TRBJ2-5; D gene: -; V gene: TRBV6-5; CDR3 DNA: TGTGCCAGCAGGAAGGTGGACCAAGAGACCCAGTACTTC; CDR3 protein: CASRKVDQETQYF
clone size: -; J gene: TRBJ2-7; D gene: -; V gene: TRBV27; CDR3 DNA: TGTGCCAGCGGGAGCTCCTACGAGCAGTACTTC; CDR3 protein: CASGSSYEQYF
clone size: -; J gene: TRBJ2-3; D gene: -; V gene: TRBV5-1; CDR3 DNA: TGCGCCAGCAGCTTGGGAGCTAGCCTGTTCACAGATACGCAGTATTTT; CDR3 protein: CASSLGASLFTDTQYF
clone size: -; J gene: TRBJ1-1; D gene: -; V gene: TRBV19; CDR3 DNA: TGTGCCAGTAGTATTAGCTTGGGAACTGAAGCTTTCTTT; CDR3 protein: CASSISLGTEAFF
clone size: once; J gene: TRBJ2-3; D gene: -; V gene: TRBV7-2; CDR3 DNA: TGTGCCAGCAGCTTAGGGGGGCGTAGGGCAGATACGCAGTATTTT; CDR3 protein: CASSLGGRRADTQYF
clone size: -; J gene: TRBJ2-5; D gene: -; V gene: TRBV5-6; CDR3 DNA: TGTGCCAGCAGCTTGGCACCACCAGATACAGAGACCCAGTACTTC; CDR3 protein: CASSLAPPDTETQYF
clone size: -; J gene: TRBJ2-3; D gene: TRBD2; V gene: TRBV2; CDR3 DNA: TGTGCCAGCGGCGCGGGAGTCACAGATACGCAGTATTTT; CDR3 protein: CASGAGVTDTQYF
clone size: -; J gene: TRBJ2-7; D gene: TRBD1; V gene: TRBV10-3; CDR3 DNA: TGTGCCATCAGGAAAGGGGCCGGGACAGGTCCGACCTACGAGCAGTACTTC; CDR3 protein: CAIRKGAGTGPTYEQYF
clone size: -; J gene: TRBJ2-1; D gene: -; V gene: TRBV4-3; CDR3 DNA: TGCGCCAGCAGCCAAGATTGGAGGAGCTCCTACAATGAGCAGTTCTTC; CDR3 protein: CASSQDWRSSYNEQFF
clone size: -; J gene: TRBJ2-7; D gene: -; V gene: TRBV10-3; CDR3 DNA: TGTGCCATCAACCAAGAGGGGGGTTGGGACGAGCAGTACTTC; CDR3 protein: CAINQEGGWDEQYF
clone size: -; J gene: TRBJ2-1; D gene: TRBD2; V gene: TRBV6-5; CDR3 DNA: TGTGCCAGCAGTTTGCGCGGGAGGCCATCGGGGAATGAGCAGTTCTTC; CDR3 protein: CASSLRGRPSGNEQFF
clone size: -; J gene: TRBJ1-2; D gene: -; V gene: TRBV28; CDR3 DNA: TGTGCCAGCACCCCGGCCCTTACAAGTTATGGCTACACCTTC; CDR3 protein: CASTPALTSYGYTF
clone size: -; J gene: TRBJ2-7; D gene: -; V gene: TRBV4-1; CDR3 DNA: TGCGCCAGCAGCCAAGTTGCAGGGAACTACGAGCAGTACTTC; CDR3 protein: CASSQVAGNYEQYF
clone size: -; J gene: TRBJ1-1; D gene: -; V gene: TRBV19; CDR3 DNA: TGTGCCGCGGCGACGGGGGGGAACACTGAAGCTTTCTTT; CDR3 protein: CAAATGGNTEAFF
clone size: -; J gene: TRBJ1-2; D gene: -; V gene: TRBV9; CDR3 DNA: TGTGCCAGCAGCGCGATCAAGACAGCTCTATATGGCTACACCTTC; CDR3 protein: CASSAIKTALYGYTF
clone size: -; J gene: TRBJ2-7; D gene: -; V gene: TRBV27; CDR3 DNA: TGTGCCAGCAGTTTGGCTAGCAGCTACGAGCAGTACTTC; CDR3 protein: CASSLASSYEQYF
clone size: -; J gene: TRBJ2-7; D gene: TRBD2; V gene: TRBV28; CDR3 DNA: TGTGCCAGCAAGGGTTTGGGACTAGCGGGAGGGCCTGGGTACGAGCAGTACTTC; CDR3 protein: CASKGLGLAGGPGYEQYF
clone size: -; J gene: TRBJ2-2; D gene: -; V gene: TRBV5-1; CDR3 DNA: TGCGCCAGCAGCTTGTTAGGGTCGGGAGACCCGAACACCGGGGAGCTGTTTTTT; CDR3 protein: CASSLLGSGDPNTGELFF
clone size: -; J gene: TRBJ2-7; D gene: TRBD1; V gene: TRBV2; CDR3 DNA: TGTGCCAGCGGCCTAAAAGCCGGACAGGGGAGCCCCCGCGAGCAGTACTTC; CDR3 protein: CASGLKAGQGSPREQYF
clone size: -; J gene: TRBJ2-7; D gene: TRBD1; V gene: TRBV6-1; CDR3 DNA: TGTGCCAGCAGTGACGGGACAGGGATAAACTACGAGCAGTACTTC; CDR3 protein: CASSDGTGINYEQYF
clone size: -; J gene: TRBJ2-2; D gene: -; V gene: TRBV11-2; CDR3 DNA: TGTGCCAGCAGAGGTTGGGGGCAGAACACCGGGGAGCTGTTTTTT; CDR3 protein: CASRGWGQNTGELFF
clone size: -; J gene: TRBJ1-2; D gene: -; V gene: TRBV30; CDR3 DNA: TGTGCCTGGAGTGTGCAATTGTGGGACTATGGCTACACCTTC; CDR3 protein: CAWSVQLWDYGYTF
clone size: once; J gene: TRBJ2-1; D gene: TRBD2; V gene: TRBV5-8; CDR3 DNA: TGTGCCAGCAGCTATATTATATCTAGCGGGAGGAAAGGGTTCTTC; CDR3 protein: CASSYIISSGRKGFF